Listed below are T cell receptor beta chains from one sample, sequenced in a study of cytomegalovirus exposure and HLA in healthy donors. Sequencing used immunoSEQ multiplex PCR; TCRdb keeps in-frame clones, though not all of them. The sample yields around 85,000 clones, 70% to 75% seen once. Material: PBMCs. Receptors were obtained from a man aged 55 to 69 in good health and CMV-seronegative. Each CDR3 is given without its conserved first and last residue.

V,J,CDR3
TRBV30,TRBJ2-2,AWRTGSWNTGELF
TRBV5-1,TRBJ2-7,ASSSGQGLSWNEQY
TRBV6-1,TRBJ2-1,ASSYGDEQF
TRBV19,TRBJ2-2,ASSTDRGITGELF
TRBV30,TRBJ2-7,AWSVGQVYEQY
TRBV30,TRBJ1-2,AWSGPGTGLRGNT
TRBV4-1,TRBJ2-7,ASSQDWPSGYEQY
TRBV18,TRBJ1-1,ASSPDRGGTEAF
TRBV5-4,TRBJ2-3,ASSPGLAGIGDTQY
TRBV6-1,TRBJ1-2,ASSEDRGGPGYT
TRBV9,TRBJ2-3,ASSETVDTQY
TRBV27,TRBJ1-6,ASSNRGEGSPLH
TRBV5-1,TRBJ2-4,ASSWGRSGPQNIQY
TRBV6-5,TRBJ1-5,ASTDRVGQPQH
TRBV4-1,TRBJ2-7,ASSQAGDRATYEQY
TRBV18,TRBJ1-2,ASSPEMKSGYGYT
TRBV27,TRBJ2-3,ASSLRGTSGSTDTQY
TRBV9,TRBJ2-1,ASSATGLLYNEQF
TRBV11-2,TRBJ2-7,ASSHGLAGTASSYEQY
TRBV7-9,TRBJ2-5,ASSPPRGLHETQY
TRBV30,TRBJ1-5,AWGQGGYQPQH
TRBV6-1,TRBJ2-7,AIRSSGTAVGEQY
TRBV4-1,TRBJ2-7,ASSQDPPRGQDGLGQY
TRBV15,TRBJ2-3,ATSRVGQPGDTQY
TRBV15,TRBJ1-2,ATSLRDSIGYT
TRBV5-3,TRBJ1-4,ARCDGTGSQKLF
TRBV6-5,TRBJ2-1,ASNIAGGNNEQF